This entry concerns a single T cell receptor beta chain. The sample is drawn from a study of ipilimumab plus nivolumab after autologous stem cell transplantation. CDR3 length: 12 amino acids. Germline V gives CDR1 SGHDN, CDR2 FVKESK. With V trimmed by 6 bases and J by 9 bases, 6 bases remained unmatched. Patients got 3 mg/kg IV nivolumab weeks 1, 4, 7, 10, then biweekly through week 26. The method was immunoSEQ multiplex PCR; TCRdb's version includes in-frame clones alone and lacks a portion of them. This table has fewer than 25,000 clones, roughly 69% appearing once. The chain links TRBV14 to TRBJ2-7, with 9 bases aligning to TRBD1. This TCR derives from a male donor with diffuse large B-cell lymphoma. The specimen was PBMCs, collected in a trial of ipilimumab plus nivolumab as post-transplant consolidation. The CDR3: CASRGQGSGQYF. The DNA for the CDR3 is TGTGCCAGCAGGGGACAGGGAAGCGGGCAGTACTTC.